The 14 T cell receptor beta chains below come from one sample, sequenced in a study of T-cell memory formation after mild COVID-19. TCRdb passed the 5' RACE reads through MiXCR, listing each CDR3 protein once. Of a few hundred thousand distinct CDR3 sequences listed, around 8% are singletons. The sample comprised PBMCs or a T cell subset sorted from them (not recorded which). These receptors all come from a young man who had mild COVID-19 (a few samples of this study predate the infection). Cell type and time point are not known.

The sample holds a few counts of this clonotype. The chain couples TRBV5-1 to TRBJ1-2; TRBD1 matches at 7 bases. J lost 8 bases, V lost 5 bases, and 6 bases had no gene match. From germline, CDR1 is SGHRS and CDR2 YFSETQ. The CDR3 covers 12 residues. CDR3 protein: CASRTTGHGYTF. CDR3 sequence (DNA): TGCGCCAGCAGGACGACAGGGCACGGCTACACCTTC.

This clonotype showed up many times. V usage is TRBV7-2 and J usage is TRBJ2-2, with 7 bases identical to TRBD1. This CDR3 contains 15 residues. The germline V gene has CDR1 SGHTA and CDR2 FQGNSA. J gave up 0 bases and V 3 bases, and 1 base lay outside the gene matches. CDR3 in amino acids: CASSFGQANTGELFF. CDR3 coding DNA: TGTGCCAGCAGCTTTGGACAGGCGAACACCGGGGAGCTGTTTTTT.

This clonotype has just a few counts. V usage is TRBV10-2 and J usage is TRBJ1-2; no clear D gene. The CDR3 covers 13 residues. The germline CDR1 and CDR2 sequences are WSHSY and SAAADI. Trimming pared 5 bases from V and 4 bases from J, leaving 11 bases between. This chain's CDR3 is CASSPRPRYGYTF. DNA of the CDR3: TGCGCCAGCAGTCCAAGGCCCCGCTATGGCTACACCTTC.

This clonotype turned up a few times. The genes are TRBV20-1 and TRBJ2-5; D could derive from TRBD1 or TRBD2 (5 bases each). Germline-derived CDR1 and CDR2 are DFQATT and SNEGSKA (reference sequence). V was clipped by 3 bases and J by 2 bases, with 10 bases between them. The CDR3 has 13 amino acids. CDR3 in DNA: TGCAGTGCTAGGTGGGGGAGACAAGAGACCCAGTACTTC. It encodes CSARWGRQETQYF.

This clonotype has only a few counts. The CDR3 protein is CASSSTGTGGAEGYTF. Here the CDR3 DNA reads TGCGCCAGCAGCTCCACCGGGACAGGGGGCGCGGAAGGCTACACCTTC. The rearrangement links TRBV5-1 to TRBJ1-2; TRBD1 agrees at 12 bases. This CDR3 contains 16 residues. The V and J ends lost 3 bases and 8 bases, in that order; junction bases with no gene match: 11. The germline CDR1 and CDR2 sequences are SGHRS and YFSETQ.

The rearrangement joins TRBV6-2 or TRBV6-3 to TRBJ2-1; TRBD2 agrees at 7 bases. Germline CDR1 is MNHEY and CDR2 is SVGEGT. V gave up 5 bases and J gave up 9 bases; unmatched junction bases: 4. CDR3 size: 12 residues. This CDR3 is CASSITSAEQFF. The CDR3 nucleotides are TGTGCCAGCAGTATTACTAGCGCTGAGCAGTTCTTC.

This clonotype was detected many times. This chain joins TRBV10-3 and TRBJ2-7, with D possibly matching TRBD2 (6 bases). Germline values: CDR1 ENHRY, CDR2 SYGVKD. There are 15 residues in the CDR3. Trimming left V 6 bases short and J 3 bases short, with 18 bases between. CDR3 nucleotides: TGTGCCATCAGCGGGGGTAGTGACAGCGACTACGAGCAGTACTTC. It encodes CAISGGSDSDYEQYF.

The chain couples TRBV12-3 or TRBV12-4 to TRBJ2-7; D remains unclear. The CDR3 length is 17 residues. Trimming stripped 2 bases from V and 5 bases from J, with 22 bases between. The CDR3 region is CASSLNVRTGKIDEQYF. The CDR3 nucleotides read TGTGCCAGCAGTTTAAACGTGCGGACGGGTAAGATCGACGAGCAGTACTTC.

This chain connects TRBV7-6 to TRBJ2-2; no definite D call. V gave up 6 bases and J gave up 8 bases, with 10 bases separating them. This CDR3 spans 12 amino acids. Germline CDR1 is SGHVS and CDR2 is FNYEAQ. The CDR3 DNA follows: TGTGCCAGCAGACAAGGGTTAGGGGAGCTGTTTTTT. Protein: CASRQGLGELFF.

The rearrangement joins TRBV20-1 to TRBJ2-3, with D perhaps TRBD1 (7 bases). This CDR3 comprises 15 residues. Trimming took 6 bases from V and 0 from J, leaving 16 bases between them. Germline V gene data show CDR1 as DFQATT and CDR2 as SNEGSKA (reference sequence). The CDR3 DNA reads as TGCAGTGCCCAGGGGGGCGGGTCGAGCACAGATACGCAGTATTTT. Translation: CSAQGGGSSTDTQYF.

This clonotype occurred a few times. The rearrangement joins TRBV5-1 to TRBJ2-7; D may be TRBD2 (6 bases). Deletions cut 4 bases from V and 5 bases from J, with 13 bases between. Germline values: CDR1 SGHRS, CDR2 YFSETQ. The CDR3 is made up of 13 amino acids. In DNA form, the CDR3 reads TGCGCCAGCAGCCAAGAGGGGAGGAACGAGCAGTACGTC. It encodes CASSQEGRNEQYV.

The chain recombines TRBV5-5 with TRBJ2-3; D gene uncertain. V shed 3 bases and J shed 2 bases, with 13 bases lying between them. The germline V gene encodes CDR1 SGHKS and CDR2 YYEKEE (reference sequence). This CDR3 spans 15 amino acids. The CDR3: CASSYALGTTDTQYF. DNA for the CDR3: TGTGCCAGCAGCTACGCCCTAGGAACCACAGATACGCAGTATTTT.

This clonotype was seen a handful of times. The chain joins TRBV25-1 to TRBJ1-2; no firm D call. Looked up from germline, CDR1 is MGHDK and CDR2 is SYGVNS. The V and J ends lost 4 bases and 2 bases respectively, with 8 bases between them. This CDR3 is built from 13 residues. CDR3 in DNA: TGTGCCAGCAGTGTGGGCGGGAACTATGGCTACACCTTC. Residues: CASSVGGNYGYTF.

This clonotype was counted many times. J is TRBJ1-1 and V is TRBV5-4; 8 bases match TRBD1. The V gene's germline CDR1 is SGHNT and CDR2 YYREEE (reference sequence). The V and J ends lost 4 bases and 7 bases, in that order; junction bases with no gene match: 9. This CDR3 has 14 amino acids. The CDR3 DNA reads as TGTGCCAGCAGCGGGGGACAGGTTAGGGGTGAAGCTTTCTTT. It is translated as CASSGGQVRGEAFF.